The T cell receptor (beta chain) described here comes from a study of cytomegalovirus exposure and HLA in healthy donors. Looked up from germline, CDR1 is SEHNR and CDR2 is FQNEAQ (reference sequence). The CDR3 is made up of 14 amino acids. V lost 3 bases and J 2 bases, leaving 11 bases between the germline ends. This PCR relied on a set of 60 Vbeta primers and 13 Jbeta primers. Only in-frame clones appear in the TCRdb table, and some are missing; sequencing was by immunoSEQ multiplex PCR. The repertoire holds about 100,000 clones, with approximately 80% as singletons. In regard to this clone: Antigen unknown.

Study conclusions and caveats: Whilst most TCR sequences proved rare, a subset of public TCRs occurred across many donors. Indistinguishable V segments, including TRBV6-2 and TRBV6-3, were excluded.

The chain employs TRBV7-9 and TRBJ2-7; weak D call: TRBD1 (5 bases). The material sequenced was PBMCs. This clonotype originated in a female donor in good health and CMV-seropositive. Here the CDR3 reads CASSFAGNTYEQYF. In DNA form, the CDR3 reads TGTGCCAGCAGCTTCGCAGGGAACACCTACGAGCAGTACTTC.